Described below is a single TCR beta chain sequence and its context. Its antigen is currently unknown. The data are from a study of cytomegalovirus exposure and HLA in healthy donors. Study-wide results and caveats: TCR beta V segments were, for the most part, productive about 87% or about 30% of the time in an earlier analysis. According to the study, roughly 160 TCR beta chains were cytomegalovirus-associated.

It was with 60 Vbeta and 13 Jbeta primers that the PCR ran. Libraries were prepared by immunoSEQ multiplex PCR; TCRdb keeps only in-frame clonotypes and omits some of them. Here the sample spans more than 95,000 clones, 70% to 80% being singletons. Specimen: PBMCs. The source is a woman in her forties or fifties in good health and CMV-seropositive.

In DNA form, the CDR3 reads TGTGCCAGTAGATCATCGGGAAGTAATGAAAAACTGTTTTTT. This codes for CASRSSGSNEKLFF. The chain recombines TRBV19 with TRBJ1-4; no clear D gene. The germline V and J ends were trimmed by 6 bases and 4 bases, with 12 bases remaining between them. From germline, CDR1 is LNHDA and CDR2 SQIVND (reference sequence). This CDR3 contains 14 residues.